The clone carrying this T cell receptor beta chain came up once. Antigen specificity is unknown. This CDR3 is built from 12 residues. CDR1 MNHEY and CDR2 SMNVEV come from the germline V gene (reference sequence). Trimming removed 9 bases at V and 1 base at J, with 9 bases between. The sample comes from a study of cytotoxic CD8 clonotypes in ibrutinib-treated CLL. Broader study findings: Rising at ibrutinib response, clonality subsequently fell back toward baseline at progression.

Sequenced by immunoSEQ multiplex PCR; TCRdb stores in-frame clones only, minus some. The sample contains 50,000 or so clones, around four fifths of which appear only once. The genes are TRBV27 and TRBJ1-1; D gene unclear. This material consisted of PBMCs, taken after 24 months of ibrutinib treatment. The receptor comes from a human donor with chronic lymphocytic leukemia. The CDR3 DNA is TGTGCCAGTAAAGATCCGAACACTGAAGCTTTCTTT. As protein: CASKDPNTEAFF.